These T cell receptor beta chains were read from a single sample in a study of blood T cell repertoires in COVID-19. The data were produced by immunoSEQ multiplex PCR, yet TCRdb's version contains in-frame clones alone and is incomplete. The data contain a few hundred thousand clones, more than 70% of them seen just once; the ten biggest clones take up approximately 3.1%. Sequences were obtained from peripheral blood. These receptors were collected from a woman between 18 and 29 years old with acute or convalescent COVID-19. Both conserved end residues are part of each CDR3. Fields, in order: clone size, V gene, J gene, D gene, CDR3 DNA, CDR3 protein. D genes are given only for firm matches. Expanded clones get a size class; other rows say once, few or many, or leave the size out.

-	TRBV27	TRBJ1-6	-	TGTGCCAGCAGTTTCGTGTCCCCGGATTCACCCCTCCACTTT	CASSFVSPDSPLHF
-	TRBV19	TRBJ2-1	TRBD2	TGTGCCAGTAGTACCCAACCGTCGCTAGCGGCCTACAATGAGCAGTTCTTC	CASSTQPSLAAYNEQFF
-	TRBV18	TRBJ1-4	-	TGTGCCAGCTCACCACGAATGGGGCCTGGGGAAAAACTGTTTTTT	CASSPRMGPGEKLFF
-	TRBV5-1	TRBJ1-5	-	TGCGCCAGCAGCGTGGCAGGCGCTCAGCCCCAGCATTTT	CASSVAGAQPQHF
few	TRBV30	TRBJ2-7	-	TGTGCCTGGGCCGGACAGTTCTCCTACGAGCAGTACTTC	CAWAGQFSYEQYF
-	TRBV12-3/TRBV12-4	TRBJ2-7	-	TGTGCCAGCAGTTTGGGGAGTACCTACGAGCAGTACTTC	CASSLGSTYEQYF
-	TRBV25-1	TRBJ1-1	-	TGTGCCACCTCGTCCAGGGCGAACACTGAAGCTTTCTTT	CATSSRANTEAFF
-	TRBV18	TRBJ1-5	TRBD1	TGTGCCAGCTCAAGGGAACAGGGGAGGAATCAGCCCCAGCATTTT	CASSREQGRNQPQHF
few	TRBV28	TRBJ2-2	-	TGTGCCAGCAGTGGAGCTGATAGCGGCACCGGGGAGCTGTTTTTT	CASSGADSGTGELFF
-	TRBV28	TRBJ2-1	TRBD2	TGTGCCAGTAGGAAGGGGACTAGCTCCTACAATGAGCAGTTCTTC	CASRKGTSSYNEQFF
-	TRBV29-1	TRBJ1-5	-	TGCAGCGCCGTAACAGGGTTGCACGATCAGCCCCAGCATTTT	CSAVTGLHDQPQHF
-	TRBV15	TRBJ2-5	TRBD2	TGTGCCACCAGCAGACTCGAGAACGGGAGGGCCATCGGCCAAGAGACCCAGTACTTC	CATSRLENGRAIGQETQYF
-	TRBV19	TRBJ1-6	TRBD1	TGTGCCAGTAACAGGGGTTATTCACCCCTCCACTTT	CASNRGYSPLHF
-	TRBV28	TRBJ1-5	TRBD1	TGTGCCAGCAGTTTCGAGGCGACAGGGTATAGCAATCAGCCCCAGCATTTT	CASSFEATGYSNQPQHF
once	TRBV19	TRBJ2-1	TRBD2	TGTGCCAGTAGTCTAGCGGGAGTGGGCAATGAGCAGTTCTTC	CASSLAGVGNEQFF
-	TRBV28	TRBJ2-7	-	TGTGCCAGCAGTTTAGAGCAGGGAACGGACGGCGAGCAGTACTTC	CASSLEQGTDGEQYF